This TCR beta chain was captured by sequencing in a study of CD8 T cells in ankylosing spondylitis. Study outcomes and limitations: Characteristic, it appeared, of ankylosing spondylitis blood was a TCR beta motif of eight highly homologous variants. The clones that were linked to disease were reported to be significantly enriched in matched synovial fluid samples from ankylosing spondylitis patients.

The CDR3 sequence is 14 residues long. With 3 bases clipped from V and 6 bases from J, the junction kept 2 bases outside the gene matches. Germline CDR1 and CDR2: MDHEN and SYDVKM. Libraries of TCR beta came from quantitative 5'-RACE with molecular barcodes. TCRdb independently ran MiXCR on the 5' RACE reads; one entry per CDR3 protein. Of about 130,000 distinct CDR3 sequences listed, approximately 17% are singletons. This clonotype has just a few counts. The antigen is not known. Sequenced material: blood, either unsorted or a sorted T cell fraction (not recorded which). The receptor was derived from a male donor with ankylosing spondylitis. This chain connects TRBV28 to TRBJ2-1; 10 bases match TRBD2. CDR3 protein: CASSFRLAGNEQFF. The DNA for the CDR3 is TGTGCCAGCAGTTTCCGACTAGCGGGCAATGAGCAGTTCTTC.